This paragraph covers one TCR beta chain sequence. The antigen is not known. PCR was performed using 60 Vbeta and 13 Jbeta primers. TCRdb keeps only in-frame clones here, not all; method: immunoSEQ multiplex PCR. The table includes about 120,000 clones, 80% to 85% detected once. The data originate from a study of cytomegalovirus exposure and HLA in healthy donors. Study results and caveats: More than 15,000 TCR beta sequences were associated with HLA alleles at 0.05 false discovery rate in a later analysis. Segments of the TCR beta V type were, in most cases, productive about 90% or about 30% of the time in an earlier analysis. A later analysis found TCR association rates differed by HLA locus, highest for DRB1 and lowest for HLA-C.

The germline V gene encodes CDR1 MDHEN and CDR2 SYDVKM. The V and J ends lost 5 bases and 2 bases, in that order; junction bases with no gene match: 3. The CDR3 is 13 residues long. This sequence was found in a woman in her 40s in good health and CMV-seronegative. Sequenced material: PBMCs. This rearrangement joins TRBV28 to TRBJ2-7; 7 bases fit TRBD1. The CDR3 nucleotides are TGTGCCAGCAGTGAAACAGGGGCCTACGAGCAGTACTTC. Its protein is CASSETGAYEQYF.